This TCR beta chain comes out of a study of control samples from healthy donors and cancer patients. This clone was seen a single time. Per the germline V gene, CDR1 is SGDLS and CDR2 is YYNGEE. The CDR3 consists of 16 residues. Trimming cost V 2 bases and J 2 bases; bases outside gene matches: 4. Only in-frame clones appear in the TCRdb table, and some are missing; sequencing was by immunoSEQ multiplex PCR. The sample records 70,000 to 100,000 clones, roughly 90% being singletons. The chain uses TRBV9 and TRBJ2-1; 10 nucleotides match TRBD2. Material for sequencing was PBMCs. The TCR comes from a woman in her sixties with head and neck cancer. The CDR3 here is CASSVRSGRAYNEQFF. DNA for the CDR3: TGTGCCAGCAGCGTTCGGAGCGGGAGGGCCTACAATGAGCAGTTCTTC.